The next 15 T cell receptor beta chains were all read from a single sample in a study of monozygotic twins with cystic fibrosis. The method was immunoSEQ multiplex PCR; TCRdb's version includes in-frame clones alone and lacks a portion of them. The table shows about 22,000 clones, with around 98% occurring only once. Sequenced material: blood. These receptors all stem from a girl aged 10 to 17 with cystic fibrosis.

This chain connects TRBV18 to TRBJ2-7; D unresolved. Germline-derived CDR1 and CDR2 are KGHSH and LQKENI. V lost 3 bases and J lost 6, with 12 bases in between. CDR3 length: 13 amino acids. The DNA of the CDR3 is TGTGCCAGCTCACCGGAAAACTCCCCCGAGCAGTACGTC. Its protein is CASSPENSPEQYV.

The J gene is TRBJ1-2, the V gene TRBV18, with D tentatively TRBD1 (5 bases). CDR3 size: 15 residues. With 4 bases removed from V and 5 bases from J, the gap between germline ends came to 17 bases. Germline V lookup: CDR1 KGHSH, CDR2 LQKENI. The CDR3 is CASSLGVPGTYGYTF. The CDR3 DNA follows: TGTGCCAGCTCACTCGGGGTCCCAGGGACTTATGGCTACACCTTC. Full variable domain (rest looked up from reference TRBV18 and TRBJ1-2): NAGVMQNPRHLVRRRGQEARLRCSPMKGHSHVYWYRQLPEEGLKFMVYLQKENIIDESGMPKERFSAEFPKEGPSILRIQQVVRGDSAAYFCASSLGVPGTYGYTFGSGTRLTVV.

The CDR3 loop reads CAISGRTGGSEAFF. The DNA of the CDR3 is TGTGCCATCAGTGGGAGGACAGGGGGCAGTGAAGCTTTCTTT. The chain combines TRBV10-3 with TRBJ1-1; 11 positions match TRBD1. CDR1 is ENHRY and CDR2 is SYGVKD in the germline V gene. V was clipped by 4 bases and J by 7 bases; unmatched bases: 5. This CDR3 is built from 14 residues.

The chain carries TRBV9 and TRBJ2-3; weak D call: TRBD2 (6 bases). This CDR3 comprises 13 residues. Looked up from germline, CDR1 is SGDLS and CDR2 is YYNGEE. V was cut by 4 bases and J by 4 bases, with 10 bases left in between. The CDR3 nucleotides read TGTGCCAGCAGCAACCGGGACTCAGATACGCAGTATTTT. Its protein product is CASSNRDSDTQYF.

The J gene is TRBJ2-1, the V gene TRBV10-3; possible D gene TRBD2, 6 bases. V was cut by 2 bases and J by 5 bases, with 13 bases left in between. Germline V CDR1 and CDR2: ENHRY, SYGVKD. The CDR3 spans 15 residues. The CDR3 sequence is CAISEVQRADNEQFF. The CDR3 DNA reads as TGTGCCATCAGTGAGGTCCAGCGGGCAGACAATGAGCAGTTCTTC.

This chain links TRBV7-8 with TRBJ1-2; 10 bases are shared with TRBD1. The CDR3 covers 14 residues. The V gene end was trimmed by 5 bases and the J gene end by 6 bases; junction bases not matched to a gene: 6. Germline V CDR1 and CDR2: SGHVS, FQNEAQ. CDR3 region: CASSPRQGADGYTF. Written as DNA, the CDR3 is TGTGCCAGCAGCCCACGACAGGGGGCCGATGGCTACACCTTC.

This clone appeared once. The rearrangement uses TRBV9 and TRBJ2-1; weak D call: TRBD1 (5 bases). Germline CDR1 reads SGDLS; CDR2 reads YYNGEE. The V end lost 1 base, the J end lost 7 bases, and 9 bases lay between the germline ends. The CDR3 loop spans 13 amino acids. As DNA, the CDR3 is TGTGCCAGCAGCGTACAGGGTAGAAATGAGCAGTTCTTC. Amino acid sequence: CASSVQGRNEQFF.

This clone is a singleton in its sample. The chain has TRBV6-6 and TRBJ2-7; TRBD1 might be the D (5 bases). Germline CDR1 is MNHNY and CDR2 is SVGAGI (reference sequence). Trimming removed 5 bases from V and 6 bases from J, with 14 bases in between. The CDR3 runs to 13 residues. The CDR3, as DNA: TGTGCCAGCAGTCCTTCAGGGTTCCGCGAGCAGTACGTC. As protein: CASSPSGFREQYV.

CDR3 in amino acids: CASSDSELYRPEQYF. Here the CDR3 DNA reads TGCGCCAGCAGTGATTCCGAACTCTATAGGCCCGAGCAGTACTTC. V and J are TRBV10-2 and TRBJ2-7; D gene unclear. CDR3 size: 15 residues. From germline, CDR1 is WSHSY and CDR2 SAAADI. Trimming took off 3 bases at V and 6 bases at J, with 18 bases between the two ends.

The gene calls are TRBV2 and TRBJ1-3; the D gene is possibly TRBD1 (5 bases). The V and J ends lost 8 bases and 5 bases respectively, with 10 bases between them. CDR3 size: 12 residues. Germline-derived CDR1 and CDR2 are SNHLY and FYNNEI. The CDR3: CASGADRNTIYF. CDR3 coding DNA: TGTGCCAGCGGGGCGGACAGAAACACCATATATTTT.

This chain joins TRBV4-3 and TRBJ2-1; D possibly corresponds to TRBD1 (5 bases). Germline loops: CDR1 LGHNA, CDR2 YSLEER. The CDR3 has 15 residues. Deletions cut 0 bases from V and 8 bases from J, with 14 bases between. The CDR3 here is CASSQDQGPWDEQFF. Here the CDR3 DNA reads TGCGCCAGCAGCCAAGATCAGGGCCCCTGGGATGAGCAGTTCTTC.

The chain recombines TRBV4-1 with TRBJ2-7; the D gene is possibly TRBD2 (5 bases). V was pared by 1 base and J by 2 bases, with 12 bases between. Germline CDR1 and CDR2: MGHRA and YSYEKL. The CDR3 consists of 15 residues. The CDR3 bases are TGCGCCAGCAGCCAAGCGGAGGACGGGCCCTACGAGCAGTACTTC. This sequence encodes CASSQAEDGPYEQYF.

The chain uses TRBV30 and TRBJ2-1; 7 bases align to TRBD2. The V and J ends lost 8 bases and 6 bases, in that order; junction bases with no gene match: 10. Germline CDR1 is GTSNPN and CDR2 is SVGIG (reference sequence). The CDR3 is 13 residues long. CDR3 amino acids: CAEGRGAANEQFF. In DNA, the CDR3 is TGTGCCGAAGGGAGGGGAGCCGCCAATGAGCAGTTCTTC.

The chain recombines TRBV27 with TRBJ2-3, with 13 bases lining up with TRBD2. The junction had 6 bases not matched to a gene; V was cut back by 8 bases and J by 4 bases. The length of the CDR3 is 15 residues. Per the germline V gene, CDR1 is MNHEY and CDR2 is SMNVEV (reference sequence). The CDR3 is CASGGLAGESDTQYF. CDR3 nucleotide sequence: TGTGCCAGCGGCGGACTAGCGGGAGAGTCAGATACGCAGTATTTT.

The chain joins TRBV19 to TRBJ2-1; D is perhaps TRBD2 (5 bases). CDR3 size: 15 residues. V was clipped by 4 bases and J by 0 bases, with 10 bases between them. Per the germline V gene, CDR1 is LNHDA and CDR2 is SQIVND (reference sequence). CDR3 bases: TGTGCCAGTAGTAATAGGCGGGCCTCCTACAATGAGCAGTTCTTC. It specifies CASSNRRASYNEQFF.